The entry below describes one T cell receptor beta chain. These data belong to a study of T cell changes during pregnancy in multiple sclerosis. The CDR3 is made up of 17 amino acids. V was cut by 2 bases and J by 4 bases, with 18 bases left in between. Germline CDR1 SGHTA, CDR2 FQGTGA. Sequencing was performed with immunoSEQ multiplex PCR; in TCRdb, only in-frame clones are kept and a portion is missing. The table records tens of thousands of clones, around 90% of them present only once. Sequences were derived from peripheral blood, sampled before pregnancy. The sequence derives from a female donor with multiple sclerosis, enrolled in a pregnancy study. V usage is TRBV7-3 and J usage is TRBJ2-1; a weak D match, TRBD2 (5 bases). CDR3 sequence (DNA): TGTGCCAGCAGCTTAGTAGGCATAAGCGGCCGGTACAATGAGCAGTTCTTC. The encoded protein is CASSLVGISGRYNEQFF.